A selection of T cell receptor beta chains follows, all from one sample in a study of shared clonotypes between healthy human individuals. Here immunoSEQ multiplex PCR was the method, and the copy in TCRdb shows in-frame clones only, minus some. The sample yields approximately 2.3 million clones, over 90% seen once. The sample was naive CD4+ T cells from PBMCs. These receptor sequences come from a man aged 18 to 35 in good health. Some clones in this sample may be carry-over from other donors' samples. The CDR3 runs from the conserved cysteine through the conserved F or W. A D gene is named only where the DNA matches it firmly. Clone size, where shown, is once, few, many, or a class for clones that have expanded.

>TRBJ1-2|TRBV6-1|-|TRBD1
CASTQTGAGYGYTF
TGTGCCAGCACTCAGACAGGGGCTGGCTATGGCTACACCTTC
>TRBJ1-2|TRBV7-9|-|TRBD1
CASSQGGGDYGYTF
TGTGCCAGCAGCCAGGGAGGGGGCGACTATGGCTACACCTTC
>TRBJ2-2|TRBV7-9|-|-
CASSLIGSTGELFF
TGTGCCAGCAGCTTAATAGGGAGCACCGGGGAGCTGTTTTTT
>TRBJ2-7|TRBV30|-|-
CAFNSPNGYTYEQYF
TGTGCCTTTAACTCCCCAAACGGCTATACCTACGAGCAGTACTTC
>TRBJ1-5|TRBV27|-|-
CASENLPGHLGVKGNQPQHF
TGTGCCAGCGAGAACCTACCGGGACACCTCGGGGTTAAGGGCAATCAGCCCCAGCATTTT
>TRBJ1-4|TRBV4-3|once|-
CASRSRVQRDDEKLFF
TGCGCCAGCAGGTCCCGCGTGCAGAGAGATGATGAAAAACTGTTTTTT
>TRBJ2-5|TRBV5-6|few|-
CASSPGRSETQYF
TGTGCCAGCAGCCCTGGACGCTCGGAGACCCAGTACTTC
>TRBJ1-6|TRBV5-1|-|-
CASSFEVNSPLHF
TGCGCCAGCAGCTTCGAAGTGAATTCACCCCTCCACTTT
>TRBJ2-7|TRBV19|once|-
CASSLGQGRRERSYEQYF
TGTGCCAGTAGCCTCGGACAGGGCAGGCGGGAGAGGTCCTACGAGCAGTACTTC
>TRBJ2-2|TRBV11-2|-|-
CASSRYGNANTGELFF
TGTGCCAGCAGCCGCTATGGCAACGCGAACACCGGGGAGCTGTTTTTT
>TRBJ1-5|TRBV7-8|-|-
CASSLTPGWRQPQHF
TGTGCCAGCAGCTTAACCCCAGGATGGAGGCAGCCCCAGCATTTT
>TRBJ2-2|TRBV28|-|-
CASTSTGTLGTGELFF
TGTGCCAGCACCTCGACCGGGACACTCGGGACCGGGGAGCTGTTTTTT
>TRBJ1-5|TRBV28|-|-
CASSSGGTSSQPQHF
TGTGCCAGCAGTTCTGGTGGGACAAGTAGTCAGCCCCAGCATTTT
>TRBJ2-1|TRBV5-1|once|TRBD2
CASSTDSGGIEQFF
TGCGCCAGCAGCACGGACTCCGGGGGGATTGAGCAGTTCTTC
>TRBJ1-2|TRBV28|-|-
CASSLSGGYGYTF
TGTGCCAGCAGTTTGTCCGGGGGGTATGGCTACACCTTC
>TRBJ2-3|TRBV11-2|-|-
CASSSTPGSGLSTDTQYF
TGTGCCAGCAGCTCTACACCTGGGAGCGGACTTAGCACAGATACGCAGTATTTT
>TRBJ2-3|TRBV19|-|TRBD1
CASSRGQGAITDTQYF
TGTGCCAGTAGCCGGGGACAGGGGGCAATAACAGATACGCAGTATTTT
>TRBJ2-4|TRBV28|-|TRBD2
CASSSQVGGRAAKNIQYF
TGTGCCAGCAGTTCACAAGTCGGTGGGAGGGCCGCCAAAAACATTCAGTACTTC
>TRBJ2-2|TRBV7-3|once|-
CASSLTRNALPGELFF
TGTGCCAGCAGCTTGACCAGGAATGCTCTCCCCGGGGAGCTGTTTTTT
>TRBJ2-6|TRBV5-1|-|-
CASSFEGSGANVLTF
TGCGCCAGCAGCTTTGAGGGGTCTGGGGCCAACGTCCTGACTTTC
>TRBJ2-3|TRBV7-9|-|-
CASSPGQTDTQYF
TGTGCCAGCAGCCCCGGACAGACAGATACGCAGTATTTT
>TRBJ1-2|TRBV7-8|-|-
CASSLAPGQIATF
TGTGCCAGCAGCTTAGCGCCGGGACAAATTGCCACCTTC
>TRBJ2-5|TRBV4-1|-|-
CASSHQGFGETQYF
TGCGCCAGCAGCCATCAAGGGTTCGGGGAGACCCAGTACTTC
>TRBJ2-3|TRBV7-9|-|-
CASSSRGERLTDTQYF
TGTGCCAGCAGCTCAAGAGGGGAGCGGCTCACAGATACGCAGTATTTT
>TRBJ2-2|TRBV7-2|-|TRBD1
CASSSPTGTTGELFF
TGTGCCAGCAGCTCCCCGACAGGGACCACCGGGGAGCTGTTTTTT
>TRBJ1-1|TRBV4-1|-|-
CASSQVGQGGTEAFF
TGCGCCAGCAGCCAAGTCGGCCAGGGAGGCACTGAAGCTTTCTTT
>TRBJ1-1|TRBV6-6|-|-
CASSYSWAYTEAFF
TGTGCCAGCAGTTACTCTTGGGCATATACTGAAGCTTTCTTT
>TRBJ2-2|TRBV13|-|-
CASSTRDSGELFF
TGTGCCAGCAGCACCCGGGACTCCGGGGAGCTGTTTTTT
>TRBJ2-3|TRBV9|-|-
CASSPRTVSTDTQYF
TGTGCCAGCAGCCCTCGGACAGTGAGCACAGATACGCAGTATTTT
>TRBJ2-6|TRBV2|-|-
CASSVQFSGANVLTF
TGTGCCAGCAGTGTTCAGTTCTCTGGGGCCAACGTCCTGACTTTC
>TRBJ2-1|TRBV20-1|-|TRBD2
CSVTGRDEQFF
TGCAGCGTAACCGGGAGGGATGAGCAGTTCTTC
>TRBJ1-2|TRBV27|-|-
CASSRGGNYGYTF
TGTGCCAGCAGTCGGGGGGGCAACTATGGCTACACCTTC
>TRBJ2-2|TRBV18|-|-
CASSPLGGTPSTGELFF
TGTGCCAGCTCACCACTGGGCGGGACCCCGAGCACCGGGGAGCTGTTTTTT
>TRBJ1-1|TRBV5-1|-|-
CASSLGGPGLPKGLNTEAFF
TGCGCCAGCAGCTTGGGGGGCCCGGGACTCCCGAAGGGTTTGAACACTGAAGCTTTCTTT
>TRBJ2-6|TRBV5-1|once|-
CASSLLSGANVLTF
TGCGCCAGCAGCTTACTTTCTGGGGCCAACGTCCTGACTTTC
>TRBJ2-3|TRBV5-4|once|TRBD2
CASSLELAGGVNTQYF
TGTGCCAGCAGCCTTGAACTAGCGGGAGGTGTGAATACGCAGTATTTT